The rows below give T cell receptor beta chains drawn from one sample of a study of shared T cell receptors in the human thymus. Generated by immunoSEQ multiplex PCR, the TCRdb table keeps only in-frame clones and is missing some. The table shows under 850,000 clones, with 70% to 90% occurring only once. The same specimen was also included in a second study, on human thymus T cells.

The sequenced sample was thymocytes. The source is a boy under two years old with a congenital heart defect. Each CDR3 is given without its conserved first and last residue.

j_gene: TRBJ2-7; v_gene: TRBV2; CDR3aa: ASSLLAVSYEQY
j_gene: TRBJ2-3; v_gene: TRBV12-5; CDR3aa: ASGLVSDVADTQY
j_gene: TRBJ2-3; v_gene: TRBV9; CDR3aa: ASSVGLAGGDTQY
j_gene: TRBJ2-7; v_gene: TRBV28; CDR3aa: ASLGGREDEQY
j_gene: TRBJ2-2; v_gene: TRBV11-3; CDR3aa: ASSLERTSGDPNTGELF
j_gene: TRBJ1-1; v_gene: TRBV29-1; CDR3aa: SGTLRPGTEAF
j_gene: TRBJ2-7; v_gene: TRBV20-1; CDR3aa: SAFRGEQY
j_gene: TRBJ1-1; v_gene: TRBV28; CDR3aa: ASSASRQGRNTEAF
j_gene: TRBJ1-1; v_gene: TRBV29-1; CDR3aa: SVEGRAEAF
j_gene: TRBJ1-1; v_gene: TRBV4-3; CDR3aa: ASSRGTGPMHGAF
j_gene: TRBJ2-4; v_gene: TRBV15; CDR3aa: ATSRDRAGCKNIQY
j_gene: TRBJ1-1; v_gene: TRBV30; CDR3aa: ARRGGLENTEAF
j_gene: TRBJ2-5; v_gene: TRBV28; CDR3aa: ASGRSGLAEETQY
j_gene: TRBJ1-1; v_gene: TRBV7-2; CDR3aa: ASSVGAAF
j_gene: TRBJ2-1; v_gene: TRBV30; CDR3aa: AWSGTSGLSNEQF
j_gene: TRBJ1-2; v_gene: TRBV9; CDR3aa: ASSVKGAYGYT
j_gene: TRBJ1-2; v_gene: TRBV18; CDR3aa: ASSPTGTGGGNYNGYT
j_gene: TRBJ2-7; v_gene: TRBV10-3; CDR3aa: AISELTGGKTLSGGSSYEQY
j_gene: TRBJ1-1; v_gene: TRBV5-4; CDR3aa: ASSLGQPMNTEAF
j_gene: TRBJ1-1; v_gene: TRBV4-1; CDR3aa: ASSQGVGALRAF
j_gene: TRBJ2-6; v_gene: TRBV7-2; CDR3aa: ASSLGGRGAGANVLT
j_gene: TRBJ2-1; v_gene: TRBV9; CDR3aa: ASSGRRDSYNEQF
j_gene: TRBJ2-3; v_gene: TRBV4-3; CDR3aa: ASSAEGHTDTQY
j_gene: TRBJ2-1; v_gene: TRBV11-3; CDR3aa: ASSPRGRASGDNEQF
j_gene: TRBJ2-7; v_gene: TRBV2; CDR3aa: ASSEDILYYEQY
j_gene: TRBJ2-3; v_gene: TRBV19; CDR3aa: ARTRGADTQY